This TCR beta chain is drawn from a study of CD8 T cells in ankylosing spondylitis. Whole-study findings and limits: Researchers reportedly found disease-linked clones significantly enriched in matched ankylosing spondylitis synovial fluid.

Trimming took 3 bases from V and 5 from J, leaving 15 bases between them. The CDR3 loop spans 14 amino acids. Germline CDR1 is DFQATT and CDR2 is SNEGSKA (reference sequence). TCRdb independently ran MiXCR on the 5' RACE reads; one entry per CDR3 protein. The sample gives around 330,000 distinct CDR3 sequences, 11% of which show up once; roughly 9% is in the top ten. This clonotype was seen ten or more times. Its antigen is still unknown. The chain couples TRBV20-1 to TRBJ2-3; unclear D gene. This TCR derives from a female donor with ankylosing spondylitis or in good health (not recorded which). The sequencing sample was made of blood, either unsorted or a sorted T cell fraction (not recorded which). The CDR3 region is CSASPQTRRDTQYF. In DNA, the CDR3 is TGCAGTGCTAGCCCGCAGACTCGGCGAGATACGCAGTATTTT.